The clone carrying this T cell receptor (beta chain) was seen at least ten times. The sample belongs to a study of blood T cell repertoires in COVID-19. Study overall: Italy, Spain and the United States were the sources of the convalescent and acute COVID-19 samples. Sources were T cells, B-cell-depleted T cells, or PBMCs; the material itself was cDNA or gDNA.

In the authors' workflow: Researchers report that nucleated cell counts were estimated from reference gene primer amplification. Assay: immunoSEQ multiplex PCR; the TCRdb copy retains only in-frame clones and omits some. Clone size and V and J calls were adopted from that table, with D and trimming inferred from the DNA. The sample gives a few hundred thousand clones, 89% of which show up once; just under 0.95% is in the top ten. Germline V lookup: CDR1 MNHNS, CDR2 SASEGT. The CDR3 runs to 14 residues. Trimming took off 1 base at V and 6 bases at J, with 12 bases between the two ends. This chain joins TRBV6-1 and TRBJ1-2; D uncertain. Sequenced material: peripheral blood. The TCR comes from a woman aged 40 to 50 who had recovered from COVID-19. The chain's CDR3 is CASSEGQEGNGYTF. The CDR3 region has the DNA TGTGCCAGCAGTGAAGGGCAGGAGGGTAATGGCTACACCTTC.